The T cell receptor beta chain under discussion was sequenced for a study of technical replicates of blood from a few donors. This table comes from immunoSEQ multiplex PCR, and its TCRdb copy is limited to in-frame clones, with some not included. The sample gives 91,000 or so clones, 95% of which show up once; more than 0.2% is in the top ten. Per the germline V gene, CDR1 is WNHNN and CDR2 is SYGVQD (reference sequence). V shed 0 bases and J 5 bases; nucleotides not matched to a gene: 2. This CDR3 comprises 14 residues. The sequencing sample was made of T cells isolated from PBMCs. V is TRBV10-1 and J is TRBJ1-1; 8 nucleotides line up with TRBD1. The origin of this receptor is a human donor in good health. CDR3 residues: CASSESRQGTEAFF. The CDR3 DNA is TGCGCCAGCAGTGAGTCCCGACAGGGGACTGAAGCTTTCTTT.